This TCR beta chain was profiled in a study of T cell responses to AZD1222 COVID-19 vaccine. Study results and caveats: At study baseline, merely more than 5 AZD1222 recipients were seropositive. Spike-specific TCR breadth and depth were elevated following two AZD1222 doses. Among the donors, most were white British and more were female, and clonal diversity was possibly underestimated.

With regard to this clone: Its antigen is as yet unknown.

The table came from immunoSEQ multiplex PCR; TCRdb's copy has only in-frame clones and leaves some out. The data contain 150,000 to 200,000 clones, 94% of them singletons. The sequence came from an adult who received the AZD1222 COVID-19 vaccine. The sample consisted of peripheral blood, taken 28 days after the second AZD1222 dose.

CDR3 sequence (DNA): TGTGCCAGCAGCTTAGCCCTTGGCGGGGGAGGGTACTCCTACGAGCAGTACTTC. This translates into CASSLALGGGGYSYEQYF. This chain connects TRBV7-8 to TRBJ2-7, with 7 bases that match TRBD2. After removal of 0 bases from V and 0 bases from J, the junction contained 11 bases not matched to a gene. CDR1 is SGHVS, CDR2 FQNEAQ, per germline. The CDR3 sequence is 18 residues long.